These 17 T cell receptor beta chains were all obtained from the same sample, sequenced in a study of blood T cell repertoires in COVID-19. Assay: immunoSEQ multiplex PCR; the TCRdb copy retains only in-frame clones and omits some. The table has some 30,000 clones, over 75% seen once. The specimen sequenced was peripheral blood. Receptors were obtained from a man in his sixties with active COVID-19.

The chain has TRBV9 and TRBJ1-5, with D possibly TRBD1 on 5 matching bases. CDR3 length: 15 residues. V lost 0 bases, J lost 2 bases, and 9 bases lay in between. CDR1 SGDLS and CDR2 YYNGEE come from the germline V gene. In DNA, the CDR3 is TGTGCCAGCAGCGTAGATGGAGGGGGCAATCAGCCCCAGCATTTT. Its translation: CASSVDGGGNQPQHF.

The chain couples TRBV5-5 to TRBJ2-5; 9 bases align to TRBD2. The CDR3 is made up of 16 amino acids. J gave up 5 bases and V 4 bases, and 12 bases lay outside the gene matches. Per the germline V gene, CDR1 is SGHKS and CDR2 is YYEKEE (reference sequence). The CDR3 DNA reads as TGTGCCAGCAGCCCCAACTCACTAGCGGGTTTGGAGACCCAGTACTTC. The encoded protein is CASSPNSLAGLETQYF. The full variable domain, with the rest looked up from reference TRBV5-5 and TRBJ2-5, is DAGVTQSPTHLIKTRGQQVTLRCSPISGHKSVSWYQQVLGQGPQFIFQYYEKEERGRGNFPDRFSARQFPNYSSELNVNALLLGDSALYLCASSPNSLAGLETQYFGPGTRLLVL.

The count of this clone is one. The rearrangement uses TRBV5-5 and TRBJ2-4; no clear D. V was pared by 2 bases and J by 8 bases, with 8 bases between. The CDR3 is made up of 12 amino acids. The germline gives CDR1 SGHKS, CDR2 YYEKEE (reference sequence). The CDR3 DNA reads TGTGCCAGCAGCTTCAGGTCGGACATTCAGTACTTC. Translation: CASSFRSDIQYF.

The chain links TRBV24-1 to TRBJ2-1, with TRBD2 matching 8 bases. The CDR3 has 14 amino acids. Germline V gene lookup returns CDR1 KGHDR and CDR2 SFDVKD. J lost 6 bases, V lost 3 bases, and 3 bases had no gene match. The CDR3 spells CATSDPGTSNEQFF. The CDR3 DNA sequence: TGTGCCACCAGTGATCCCGGGACTAGCAATGAGCAGTTCTTC.

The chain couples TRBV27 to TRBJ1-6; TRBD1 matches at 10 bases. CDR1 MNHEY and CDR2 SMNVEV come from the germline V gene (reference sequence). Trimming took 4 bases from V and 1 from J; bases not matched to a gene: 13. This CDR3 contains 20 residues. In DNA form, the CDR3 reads TGTGCCAGCAGTTCGACCGCGGGACAGGGGAGTGGGTCCTATAATTCACCCCTCCACTTT. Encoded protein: CASSSTAGQGSGSYNSPLHF.

CDR3 nucleotides: TGTGCCAGCAGCTTCGGGACAGGGAATCAGCCCCAGCATTTT. This translates into CASSFGTGNQPQHF. The chain uses TRBV5-6 and TRBJ1-5, with 9 bases identical to TRBD1. Germline V CDR1 and CDR2: SGHDT, YYEEEE. With 2 bases clipped from V and 4 bases from J, the junction kept 1 base outside the gene matches. The CDR3 runs 14 residues.

The CDR3 nucleotides read TGTGCCAGCAGTCATCTTTGGACAGGGGCTCGCGGAACTGAAGCTTTCTTT. It translates to CASSHLWTGARGTEAFF. This chain joins TRBV6-6 and TRBJ1-1, with 9 bases matching TRBD1. This CDR3 is 17 amino acids long. CDR1 and CDR2 from the germline V gene are MNHNY and SVGAGI (reference sequence). V trimming: 5 bases; J trimming: 5 bases; junction bases outside the gene matches: 15.

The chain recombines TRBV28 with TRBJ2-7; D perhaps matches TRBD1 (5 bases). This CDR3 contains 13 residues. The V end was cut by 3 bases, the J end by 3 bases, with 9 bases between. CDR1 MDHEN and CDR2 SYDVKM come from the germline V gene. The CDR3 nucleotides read TGTGCCAGCAGTTTCTTCGACAGCTACGAGCAGTACTTC. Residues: CASSFFDSYEQYF.

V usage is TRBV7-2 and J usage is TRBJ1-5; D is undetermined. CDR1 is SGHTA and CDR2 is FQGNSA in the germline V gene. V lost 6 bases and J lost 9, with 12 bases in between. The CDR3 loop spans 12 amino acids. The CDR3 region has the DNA TGTGCCAGCAGTCTAAACGGGTTGCCCCAGCATTTT. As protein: CASSLNGLPQHF. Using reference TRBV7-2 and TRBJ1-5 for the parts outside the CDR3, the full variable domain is GAGVSQSPSNKVTEKGKDVELRCDPISGHTALYWYRQSLGQGLEFLIYFQGNSAPDKSGLPSDRFSAERTGGSVSTLTIQRTQQEDSAVYLCASSLNGLPQHFGDGTRLSIL.

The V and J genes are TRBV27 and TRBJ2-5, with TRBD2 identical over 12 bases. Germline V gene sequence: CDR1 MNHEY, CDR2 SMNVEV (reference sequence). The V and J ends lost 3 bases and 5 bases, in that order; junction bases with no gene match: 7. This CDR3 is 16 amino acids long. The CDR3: CASSFWTSGDLETQYF. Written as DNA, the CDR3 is TGTGCCAGCAGTTTTTGGACTAGCGGGGATCTGGAGACCCAGTACTTC.

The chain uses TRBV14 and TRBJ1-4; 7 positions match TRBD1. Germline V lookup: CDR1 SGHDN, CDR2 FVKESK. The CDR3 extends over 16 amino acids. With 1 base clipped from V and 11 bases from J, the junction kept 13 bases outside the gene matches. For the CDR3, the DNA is TGTGCCAGCAGCCAAGTACCCATTGGAATAGGGGGCAAACTGTTTTTT. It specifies CASSQVPIGIGGKLFF.

This CDR3 reads CASRWDSSYEQYF. The CDR3 DNA reads TGTGCCAGCAGATGGGACAGCTCCTACGAGCAGTACTTC. J is TRBJ2-7 and V is TRBV2; 7 nucleotides agree with TRBD1. Germline CDR1 and CDR2: SNHLY and FYNNEI. V was pared by 6 bases and J by 0 bases, with 2 bases of the junction left unmatched. The CDR3 length is 13 residues.

CDR3 sequence: CASSLYGGGSYEQYF. CDR3 DNA sequence: TGTGCCAGCAGCTTATATGGCGGAGGCTCCTACGAGCAGTACTTC. The rearrangement uses TRBV7-3 and TRBJ2-7, with D perhaps matching TRBD2 (5 bases). CDR1 and CDR2 (germline): SGHTA, FQGTGA. The CDR3 loop spans 15 amino acids. V shed 2 bases and J shed 0 bases, with 11 bases lying between them.

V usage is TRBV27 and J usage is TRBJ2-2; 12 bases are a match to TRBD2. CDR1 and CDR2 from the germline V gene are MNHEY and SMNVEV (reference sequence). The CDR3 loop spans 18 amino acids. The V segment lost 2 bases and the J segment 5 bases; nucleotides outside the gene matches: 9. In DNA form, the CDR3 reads TGTGCCAGCAGTTTAATCCCACCTGGACTAGCGGGAACCGGGGAGCTGTTTTTT. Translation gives CASSLIPPGLAGTGELFF.

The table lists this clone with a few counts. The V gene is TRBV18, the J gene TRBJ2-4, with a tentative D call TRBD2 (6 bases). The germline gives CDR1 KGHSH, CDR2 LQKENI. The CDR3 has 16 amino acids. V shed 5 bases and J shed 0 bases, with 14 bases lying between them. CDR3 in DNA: TGTGCCAGCTCATCCATAGCGGAACCAGCCAAAAACATTCAGTACTTC. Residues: CASSSIAEPAKNIQYF.

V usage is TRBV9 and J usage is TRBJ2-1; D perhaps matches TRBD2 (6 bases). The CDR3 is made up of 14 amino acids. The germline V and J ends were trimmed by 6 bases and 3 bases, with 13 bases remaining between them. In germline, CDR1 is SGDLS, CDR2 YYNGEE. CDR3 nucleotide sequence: TGTGCCAGCACCCCTCCCGGGAGCTACAATGAGCAGTTCTTC. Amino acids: CASTPPGSYNEQFF.

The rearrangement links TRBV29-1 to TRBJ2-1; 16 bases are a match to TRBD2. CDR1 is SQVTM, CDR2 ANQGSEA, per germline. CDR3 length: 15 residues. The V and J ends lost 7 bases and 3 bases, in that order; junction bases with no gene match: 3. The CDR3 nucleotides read TGCAGCGGGGGACTAGCGGGAGGGATCTACAATGAGCAGTTCTTC. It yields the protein CSGGLAGGIYNEQFF.